This T cell receptor (beta chain) was obtained from a study of cytomegalovirus exposure and HLA in healthy donors. Using immunoSEQ multiplex PCR, the repertoire was profiled, and TCRdb retains in-frame clones only, with some absent. The table shows fewer than 120,000 clones, with more than 70% occurring only once. The donors were members of the validation cohort comprising 100 to 150 subjects, separate from the approximately 630-subject first cohort. J lost 0 bases, V lost 5 bases, and 4 bases had no gene match. The CDR3 has 15 residues. Germline CDR1 reads MDHEN; CDR2 reads SYDVKM. The sequenced sample was PBMCs. J is TRBJ1-5 and V is TRBV28; 7 positions agree with TRBD1. This clonotype was obtained from a young woman in good health and CMV-seronegative. CDR3 protein: CASSNPGGSNQPQHF. For the CDR3, the DNA is TGTGCCAGCAGTAACCCAGGGGGTAGCAATCAGCCCCAGCATTTT.